The 10 T cell receptor beta chains reported below all come from one sample, sequenced in a study of T cells after yellow fever vaccination. MiXCR was run by TCRdb on the 5' RACE reads, yielding one entry per CDR3 protein. The table records some 300,000 distinct CDR3 sequences, around 8.1% of them present only once. The sequences come from PBMCs, collected roughly 45 days after the first yellow fever vaccination. These receptors were taken from a man aged 18 to 29 who received the YFV17D yellow fever vaccine.

The table lists this clonotype with a few counts. The gene calls are TRBV5-5 and TRBJ2-7; 9 nucleotides line up with TRBD1. V was clipped by 4 bases and J by 5 bases; unmatched bases: 7. CDR3 length equals 14 residues. Germline V CDR1 and CDR2: SGHKS, YYEKEE (reference sequence). The CDR3 here is CASSHPDRGHEQYF. CDR3 sequence (DNA): TGTGCCAGCAGCCATCCGGACAGGGGCCACGAGCAGTACTTC.

This clonotype has at least ten counts. This chain joins TRBV20-1 and TRBJ2-3; TRBD1 is a possible D gene (5 bases). The CDR3 contains 15 residues. Trimming pared 5 bases from V and 1 base from J, leaving 16 bases between. The germline CDR1 and CDR2 sequences are DFQATT and SNEGSKA (reference sequence). Here the CDR3 reads CSAFARAVGTDTQYF. The CDR3 nucleotides read TGCAGTGCTTTCGCCAGGGCAGTTGGCACAGATACGCAGTATTTT.

This clonotype was detected a few times. This chain links TRBV25-1 with TRBJ1-5; a possible D gene is TRBD1 (5 bases). Trimming pared 3 bases from V and 9 bases from J, leaving 6 bases between. Germline values: CDR1 MGHDK, CDR2 SYGVNS. The CDR3 totals 11 residues. CDR3 residues: CASSDGGPQHF. The CDR3 DNA is TGTGCCAGCAGTGATGGGGGGCCCCAGCATTTT.

This clonotype has just a few counts. V and J are TRBV5-6 and TRBJ2-1, with D possibly TRBD2 on 6 matching bases. The germline CDR1 and CDR2 sequences are SGHDT and YYEEEE. The CDR3 runs 14 residues. The V and J ends lost 1 base and 6 bases respectively, with 11 bases between them. This CDR3 is CASSLWGGRNEQFF. The DNA of the CDR3 is TGTGCCAGCAGCTTGTGGGGAGGACGCAATGAGCAGTTCTTC.

V and J are TRBV3-1 and TRBJ2-7; D tentatively fits TRBD1 or TRBD2 (5 bases each). CDR3 length: 16 residues. With 2 bases removed from V and 2 bases from J, the gap between germline ends came to 16 bases. CDR1 and CDR2 from the germline V gene are LGHDT and YNNKEL (reference sequence). DNA of the CDR3: TGTGCCAGCAGCCAATTAATGGGCAGGGACGCCTACGAGCAGTACTTC. Its translation: CASSQLMGRDAYEQYF.

This clonotype was observed at least ten times. This chain joins TRBV24-1 and TRBJ2-1, with TRBD2 identical over 10 bases. This CDR3 comprises 20 residues. Germline trimming cut 4 bases from V and 0 bases from J; bases unmatched to any gene: 14. The germline V gene has CDR1 KGHDR and CDR2 SFDVKD. CDR3 sequence (DNA): TGTGCCACCAGTGACACATCCGCTAGCGGGGGCCTAAGCTCCTACAATGAGCAGTTCTTC. Translating gives CATSDTSASGGLSSYNEQFF.

The chain is built from TRBV20-1 and TRBJ2-1; D unresolved. Per the germline V gene, CDR1 is DFQATT and CDR2 is SNEGSKA (reference sequence). Deletions cut 0 bases from V and 6 bases from J, with 12 bases between. There are 14 residues in the CDR3. In DNA form, the CDR3 reads TGCAGTGCTAGAGAAATGAGTGGTATCAATGAGCAGTTCTTC. This gives the protein CSAREMSGINEQFF.

This clonotype showed up many times. The rearrangement joins TRBV20-1 to TRBJ2-5; D unclear. This CDR3 is built from 13 residues. V lost 3 bases and J 1 base, leaving 9 bases between the germline ends. Germline CDR1 reads DFQATT; CDR2 reads SNEGSKA (reference sequence). CDR3 residues: CSASRDGQETQYF. In DNA, the CDR3 is TGCAGTGCTAGTCGCGACGGCCAAGAGACCCAGTACTTC.

There are a few counts of this clonotype. The chain links TRBV27 to TRBJ1-2, with D perhaps TRBD1 (6 bases). Germline assignment: CDR1 MNHEY and CDR2 SMNVEV (reference sequence). The CDR3 spans 15 residues. The V end lost 5 bases, the J end lost 3 bases, and 16 bases lay between the germline ends. This CDR3 is CASSPGEFRHYGYTF. The CDR3 DNA sequence: TGTGCCAGCAGTCCAGGGGAGTTCCGGCACTATGGCTACACCTTC.

The chain links TRBV7-2 to TRBJ1-2, with D hard to call. Trimming shortened V by 4 bases and J by 5 bases, and 17 bases separated the two germline ends. The CDR3 length is 15 residues. The germline CDR1 and CDR2 sequences are SGHTA and FQGNSA. The CDR3 DNA reads TGTGCCAGCAGCTCGGACTTGACGGGGATTTATGGCTACACCTTC. Translating it yields CASSSDLTGIYGYTF. Complete variable domain (other parts from reference TRBV7-2 and TRBJ1-2): GAGVSQSPSNKVTEKGKDVELRCDPISGHTALYWYRQSLGQGLEFLIYFQGNSAPDKSGLPSDRFSAERTGGSVSTLTIQRTQQEDSAVYLCASSSDLTGIYGYTFGSGTRLTVV.